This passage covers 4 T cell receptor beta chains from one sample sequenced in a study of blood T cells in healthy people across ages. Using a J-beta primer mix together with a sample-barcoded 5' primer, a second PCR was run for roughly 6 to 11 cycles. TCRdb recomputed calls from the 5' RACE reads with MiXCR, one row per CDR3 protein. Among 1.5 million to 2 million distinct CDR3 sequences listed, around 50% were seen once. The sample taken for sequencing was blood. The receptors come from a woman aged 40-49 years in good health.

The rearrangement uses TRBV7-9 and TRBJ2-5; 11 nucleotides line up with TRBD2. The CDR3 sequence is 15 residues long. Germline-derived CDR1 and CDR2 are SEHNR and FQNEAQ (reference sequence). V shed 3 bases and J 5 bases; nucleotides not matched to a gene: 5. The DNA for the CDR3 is TGTGCCAGCAGCTTCGTGCCTAGCGGGGGGGAGACCCAGTACTTC. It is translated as CASSFVPSGGETQYF.

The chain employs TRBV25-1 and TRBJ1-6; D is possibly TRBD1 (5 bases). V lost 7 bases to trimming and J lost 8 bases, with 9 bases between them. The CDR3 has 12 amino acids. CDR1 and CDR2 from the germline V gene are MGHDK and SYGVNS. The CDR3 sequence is CASKDRYSPLHF. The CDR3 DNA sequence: TGTGCCAGCAAAGACAGATATTCACCCCTCCACTTT.

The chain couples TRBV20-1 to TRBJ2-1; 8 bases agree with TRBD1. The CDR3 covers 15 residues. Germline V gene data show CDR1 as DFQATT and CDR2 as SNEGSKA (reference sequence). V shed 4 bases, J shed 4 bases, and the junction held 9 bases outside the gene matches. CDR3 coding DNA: TGCAGTGCTATACTAACAGGGGGAACATACAATGAGCAGTTCTTC. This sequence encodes CSAILTGGTYNEQFF.

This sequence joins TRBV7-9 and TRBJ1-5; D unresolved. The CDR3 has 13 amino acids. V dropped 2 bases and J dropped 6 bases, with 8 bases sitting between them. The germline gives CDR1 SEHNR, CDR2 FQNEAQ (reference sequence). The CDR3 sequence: CASSLSNSQPQHF. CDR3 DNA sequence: TGTGCCAGCAGCTTATCCAATTCTCAGCCCCAGCATTTT.